These T cell receptor beta chains were read from a single sample in a study of cytomegalovirus exposure and HLA in healthy donors. Assay: immunoSEQ multiplex PCR; the TCRdb copy retains only in-frame clones and omits some. Of 150,000 or so clones listed, 94% were seen once; the top ten hold approximately 1.8%. The source material was PBMCs. These receptors were obtained from a man aged 18 to 30 in good health and CMV-seropositive. Each CDR3 is given with its conserved first and last residue. D genes are given only for firm matches. Clone size is stated in some rows and not others, as once, few, many or a class when expanded.

TRBV7-6	TRBJ2-7	.	TRBD1	TGTGCCAGCAGCCAGTATGGGACAGGGGCCTACGAGCAGTACTTC	CASSQYGTGAYEQYF
TRBV5-1	TRBJ2-1	.	.	TGCGCCAGCAGCCTAGACAGACCCTACAATGAGCAGTTCTTC	CASSLDRPYNEQFF
TRBV15	TRBJ1-5	.	.	TGTGCCACCAGCCCCACCCGGGGGGTTCAGCCCCAGCATTTT	CATSPTRGVQPQHF
TRBV5-1	TRBJ2-3	.	.	TGCGCCAGCAGCGGGCAGTTCACAGATACGCAGTATTTT	CASSGQFTDTQYF
TRBV15	TRBJ2-3	.	.	TGTGCCACCAGCAGAGATCAGGATACGCAGTATTTT	CATSRDQDTQYF
TRBV2	TRBJ1-1	.	.	TGTGCCAGCAGTGGAGGGCCTCTTGAAGCTTTCTTT	CASSGGPLEAFF
TRBV4-2	TRBJ1-1	.	.	TGTGCCAGCAGCCAGAGGAATAGGGGGGAAGCTTTCTTT	CASSQRNRGEAFF
TRBV10-1	TRBJ1-1	.	.	TGCGCCAGCAGTGAGTCGGCAGGGTTAAACACTGAAGCTTTCTTT	CASSESAGLNTEAFF
TRBV18	TRBJ2-7	.	.	TGTGCCAGCTCACACTCAGGGTTTAGCTCCTACGAGCAGTACTTC	CASSHSGFSSYEQYF
TRBV5-6	TRBJ2-3	.	TRBD1	TGTGCCAGCACCTATCGTCGACAGGGCTACACAGATACGCAGTATTTT	CASTYRRQGYTDTQYF
TRBV5-1	TRBJ2-5	.	TRBD2	TGCGCCAGCAGCTTGAAGATGGCTAGCGGGTACCAAGAGACCCAGTACTTC	CASSLKMASGYQETQYF
TRBV10-3	TRBJ1-1	.	.	TGTGCCACCACTCCTTATACCGGACAGACAGGGAACACTGAAGCTTTCTTT	CATTPYTGQTGNTEAFF
TRBV27	TRBJ2-3	.	TRBD2	TGTGCCAGCAGTTTCCTGACTAGCGGGAGTTATATCACAGATACGCAGTATTTT	CASSFLTSGSYITDTQYF
TRBV30	TRBJ1-1	.	.	TGTGCCTGGAACCGGCCCCGGGACACTGAAGCTTTCTTT	CAWNRPRDTEAFF
TRBV28	TRBJ1-1	.	.	TGTGCCAGCGCACCGATGACAGTGAACACTGAAGCTTTCTTT	CASAPMTVNTEAFF
TRBV5-1	TRBJ2-5	.	.	TGCGCCAGCAGCTTGGCCGGGGGACTTCAAGAGACCCAGTACTTC	CASSLAGGLQETQYF
TRBV5-1	TRBJ2-7	.	.	TGCGCCAGCAGCCCGCGCGGCGGCCCCTACGAGCAGTACTTC	CASSPRGGPYEQYF
TRBV9	TRBJ1-1	.	.	TGTGCCAGCAGCGTGGACTCAGAGGGGAACACTGAAGCTTTCTTT	CASSVDSEGNTEAFF
TRBV5-1	TRBJ2-7	.	.	TGCGCCAGCAGCTTAACCTCCTGGACAGATTATCCCTACGAGCAGTACTTC	CASSLTSWTDYPYEQYF
TRBV4-2	TRBJ2-7	.	.	TGTGCCAGCAGCCACCTAGGGGAGGCTTCCTACGAGCAGTACTTC	CASSHLGEASYEQYF
TRBV5-1	TRBJ1-1	.	.	TGCGCCAGCAGCCCCAGGGAATTTGGGACTGAAGCTTTCTTT	CASSPREFGTEAFF
TRBV5-1	TRBJ2-5	.	.	TGCGCCAGCAGTCCGGACATCGGGGGAGAGACCCAGTACTTC	CASSPDIGGETQYF
TRBV7-8	TRBJ1-1	once	.	TGTGCCAGCAGCTTAGCCTCACAGGGACCCATGAACACTGAAGCTTTCTTT	CASSLASQGPMNTEAFF
TRBV7-8	TRBJ1-5	.	TRBD1	TGTGCCAGCAGCTTAACCCCCGACAGGGTCCAGCCCCAGCATTTT	CASSLTPDRVQPQHF
TRBV5-1	TRBJ2-4	.	TRBD1	TGCGCCAGCAGCACCGGGACAGGGGCGTATGAGGCCAAAAACATTCAGTACTTC	CASSTGTGAYEAKNIQYF
TRBV27	TRBJ1-5	.	TRBD1	TGTGCCAGCAGTTCGACAGGGGGAAACCAGCCCCAGCATTTT	CASSSTGGNQPQHF
TRBV29-1	TRBJ2-3	.	TRBD2	TGCAGCGTTGATAGCGGGACAGATACGCAGTATTTT	CSVDSGTDTQYF
TRBV5-1	TRBJ1-1	.	.	TGCGCCAGCAGCTCCCAACAGACAAGTGGGACTGAAGCTTTCTTT	CASSSQQTSGTEAFF
TRBV11-2	TRBJ2-1	.	.	TGTGCCAGCCAAAGTCGGACTGGGTACAATGAGCAGTTCTTC	CASQSRTGYNEQFF
TRBV9	TRBJ2-5	.	.	TGTGCCAGCAGCGTGTATCGAGACAAGCAAGAGACCCAGTACTTC	CASSVYRDKQETQYF
TRBV6-6	TRBJ2-6	once	TRBD2	TGTGCCAGCAGTTACTCGGGAGGGAATGGGGCCAACGTCCTGACTTTC	CASSYSGGNGANVLTF
TRBV27	TRBJ2-2	.	.	TGTGCCAGCACCAAGACCGGCCCCCGGGGGTCCGGGGAGCTGTTTTTT	CASTKTGPRGSGELFF
TRBV13	TRBJ1-2	.	.	TGTGCCAGCAGCCCGGGGGTCGTCGGCTACACCTTC	CASSPGVVGYTF
TRBV7-2	TRBJ2-1	.	TRBD1	TGTGCCAGCAGCACTCGACAGGGGGTCTTGGGTACGCAGTTCTTC	CASSTRQGVLGTQFF
TRBV4-2	TRBJ2-7	once	TRBD1	TGTGCCAGCAGCCCAGGGACAGGGGATTACGAGCAGTACTTC	CASSPGTGDYEQYF
TRBV28	TRBJ2-7	.	TRBD2	TGTGCCAGCAGTTTAGGGACTAGCGAGGTCGAGCAGTACTTC	CASSLGTSEVEQYF
TRBV6-1	TRBJ1-2	.	.	TGTGCCAGCCGACCACCCACAGGGAAGGGCTATGGCTACACCTTC	CASRPPTGKGYGYTF
TRBV18	TRBJ2-2	few	.	TGTGCCAGCTCCAGCAGGGATGGCGCGAACACCGGGGAGCTGTTTTTT	CASSSRDGANTGELFF
TRBV4-2	TRBJ2-3	.	TRBD2	TGTGCCAGCAGCCAAAGTCGGGGGGGCGGCTACACAGATACGCAGTATTTT	CASSQSRGGGYTDTQYF
TRBV28	TRBJ1-3	.	.	TGTGCCAGCAGTGCAGCGGAATCTGGAAACACCATATATTTT	CASSAAESGNTIYF
TRBV5-6	TRBJ2-1	.	TRBD2	TGTGCCAGCAGCTTGGAGGGGACTAGCGGGAGGGCCGGAAATGAGCAGTTCTTC	CASSLEGTSGRAGNEQFF
TRBV5-4	TRBJ2-1	.	TRBD2	TGTGCCAGCAGCCGAGGAGGAGCGGGAGGTTATAATGAGCAGTTCTTC	CASSRGGAGGYNEQFF
TRBV25-1	TRBJ1-1	.	.	TGTGCCAGCAGTGAGCATGAAGGGGCCGGCACTGAAGCTTTCTTT	CASSEHEGAGTEAFF
TRBV5-6	TRBJ2-5	.	TRBD1	TGTGCCAGCACCGGTCGGGGACAGGGGGACCAAGAGACCCAGTACTTC	CASTGRGQGDQETQYF
TRBV29-1	TRBJ1-1	.	TRBD1	TGCAGCGTTAAAGGACAGGTCAACACTGAAGCTTTCTTT	CSVKGQVNTEAFF
TRBV18	TRBJ2-7	.	TRBD2	TGTGCCAGCTCACCAGGCTGGGAGCGGGGAATCGAGCAGTACTTC	CASSPGWERGIEQYF
TRBV19	TRBJ2-1	.	.	TGTGCCAGTAGTATGGACGGGAACAATGAGCAGTTCTTC	CASSMDGNNEQFF
TRBV2	TRBJ2-1	.	TRBD2	TGTGCCAGCAGTGACGGACTAGCGGGAGGTGAGCAGTTCTTC	CASSDGLAGGEQFF
TRBV7-2	TRBJ2-7	.	TRBD2	TGTGCCAGCAGCTTCACCAGCGGGGGATGGGAGCAGTACTTC	CASSFTSGGWEQYF
TRBV15	TRBJ2-7	once	.	TGTGCCACCAGCAGAGATCACGGACTGGCCTACGAGCAGTACTTC	CATSRDHGLAYEQYF
TRBV28	TRBJ2-2	.	.	TGTGCCAGCAGTTTACAGGTGTCGAACACCGGGGAGCTGTTTTTT	CASSLQVSNTGELFF